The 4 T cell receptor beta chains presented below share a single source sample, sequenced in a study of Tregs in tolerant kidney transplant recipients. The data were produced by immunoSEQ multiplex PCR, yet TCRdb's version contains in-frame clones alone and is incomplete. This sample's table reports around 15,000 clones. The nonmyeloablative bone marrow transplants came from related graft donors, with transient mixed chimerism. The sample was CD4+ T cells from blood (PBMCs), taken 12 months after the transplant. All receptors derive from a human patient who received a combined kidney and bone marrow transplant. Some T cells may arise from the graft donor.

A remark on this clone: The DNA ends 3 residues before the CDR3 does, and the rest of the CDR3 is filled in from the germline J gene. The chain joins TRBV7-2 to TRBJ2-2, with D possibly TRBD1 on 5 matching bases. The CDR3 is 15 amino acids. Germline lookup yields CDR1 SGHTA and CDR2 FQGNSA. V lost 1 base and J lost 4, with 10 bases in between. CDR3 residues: CASSLVAGFTGELFF. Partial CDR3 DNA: TGTGCCAGCAGCTTAGTGGCAGGGTTCACCGGGGAG.

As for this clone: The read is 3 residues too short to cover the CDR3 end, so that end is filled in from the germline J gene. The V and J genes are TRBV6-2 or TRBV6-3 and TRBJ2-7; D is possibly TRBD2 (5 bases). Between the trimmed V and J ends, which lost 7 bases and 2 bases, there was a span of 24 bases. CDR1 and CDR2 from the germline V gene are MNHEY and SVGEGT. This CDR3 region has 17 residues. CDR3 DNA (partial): TGTGCCAGCAACCCACTAGTAGGTGGCTTTGGGGCCTACGAG. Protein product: CASNPLVGGFGAYE. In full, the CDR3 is CASNPLVGGFGAYEQYF.

This chain's CDR3 is CASTSAGQGNSPLHF. CDR3 bases read: TGCGCCAGCACCTCTGCGGGACAGGGAAATTCACCC. This chain joins TRBV5-1 and TRBJ1-6; 9 bases align to TRBD1. Sequencing ends 3 residues short of the CDR3 end; the germline J gene provides the rest. The CDR3 runs 15 residues. Germline CDR1 SGHRS, CDR2 YFSETQ. Trimming at V came to 6 bases and at J to 7 bases, leaving 8 bases not matched to a gene.

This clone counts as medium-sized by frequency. The CDR3 protein is CASTWIRFYEQYF. The sequenced part of the CDR3 DNA is TGTGCCAGCACGTGGATCAGGTTCTACGAG. The chain uses TRBV6-7 and TRBJ2-7; no firm D call. The CDR3 extends 3 residues past the end of the read, so its final part is completed from the germline J gene. TRBV6-7 is designated an ORF whose function remains uncertain. Trimming took 7 bases from V and 3 from J, leaving 13 bases between them. This CDR3 region has 13 residues.